The rows below give T cell receptor beta chains drawn from one sample of a study of cytomegalovirus exposure and HLA in healthy donors. Measured with immunoSEQ multiplex PCR; TCRdb has only the in-frame clones, and not every one. In the table there are roughly 100,000 clones, around 86% of which are singletons. Source material: PBMCs. The receptor source for this set is a young woman in good health and CMV-seropositive. CDR3s include the opening cysteine and the closing phenylalanine or tryptophan. Each record gives: clone size, V gene, D gene, J gene, CDR3 length, CDR3 protein, CDR3 DNA. The D gene is left open where the match is weak. Only part of the rows carry a size: once, few, many, or a class if the clone is expanded.

clone size: NA; V gene: TRBV18; D gene: NA; J gene: TRBJ2-1; CDR3 length: 19; CDR3 protein: CASSPAGDSAGTVNNEQFF; CDR3 DNA: TGTGCCAGCTCACCAGCGGGCGATTCGGCAGGTACCGTTAACAATGAGCAGTTCTTC
clone size: NA; V gene: TRBV28; D gene: NA; J gene: TRBJ1-1; CDR3 length: 16; CDR3 protein: CASSLPPPGDGTEAFF; CDR3 DNA: TGTGCCAGCAGTTTACCCCCCCCGGGGGACGGCACTGAAGCTTTCTTT
clone size: once; V gene: TRBV5-1; D gene: NA; J gene: TRBJ2-5; CDR3 length: 14; CDR3 protein: CASSLQGGQETQYF; CDR3 DNA: TGCGCCAGCAGCTTACAGGGTGGCCAAGAGACCCAGTACTTC
clone size: NA; V gene: TRBV9; D gene: TRBD1; J gene: TRBJ2-1; CDR3 length: 15; CDR3 protein: CASSVTGGSYNEQFF; CDR3 DNA: TGTGCCAGCAGCGTGACAGGGGGCTCCTACAATGAGCAGTTCTTC
clone size: NA; V gene: TRBV7-2; D gene: NA; J gene: TRBJ2-7; CDR3 length: 13; CDR3 protein: CASSLVGVGEQYF; CDR3 DNA: TGTGCCAGCAGCTTAGTAGGGGTTGGCGAGCAGTACTTC
clone size: NA; V gene: TRBV13; D gene: NA; J gene: TRBJ2-1; CDR3 length: 15; CDR3 protein: CASSLGGGSYNEQFF; CDR3 DNA: TGTGCCAGCAGCTTAGGGGGCGGGTCCTACAATGAGCAGTTCTTC
clone size: NA; V gene: TRBV19; D gene: NA; J gene: TRBJ2-2; CDR3 length: 14; CDR3 protein: CASNAGLSSGELFF; CDR3 DNA: TGTGCCAGTAACGCGGGACTTTCATCCGGGGAGCTGTTTTTT
clone size: NA; V gene: TRBV5-1; D gene: TRBD2; J gene: TRBJ2-3; CDR3 length: 16; CDR3 protein: CASSLTSGRATDTQYF; CDR3 DNA: TGCGCCAGCAGCTTGACTAGCGGGAGGGCCACAGATACGCAGTATTTT
clone size: NA; V gene: TRBV28; D gene: NA; J gene: TRBJ1-2; CDR3 length: 16; CDR3 protein: CASSTPRQGLAYGYTF; CDR3 DNA: TGTGCCAGCAGCACCCCTAGGCAGGGCCTTGCCTATGGCTACACCTTC
clone size: NA; V gene: TRBV7-7; D gene: NA; J gene: TRBJ2-5; CDR3 length: 15; CDR3 protein: CASSLNLSPQETQYF; CDR3 DNA: TGTGCCAGCAGCTTAAACTTGAGCCCTCAAGAGACCCAGTACTTC
clone size: NA; V gene: TRBV5-6; D gene: NA; J gene: TRBJ1-4; CDR3 length: 16; CDR3 protein: CASSLLNPGQREKLFF; CDR3 DNA: TGTGCCAGCAGCTTATTAAACCCGGGACAACGTGAAAAACTGTTTTTT